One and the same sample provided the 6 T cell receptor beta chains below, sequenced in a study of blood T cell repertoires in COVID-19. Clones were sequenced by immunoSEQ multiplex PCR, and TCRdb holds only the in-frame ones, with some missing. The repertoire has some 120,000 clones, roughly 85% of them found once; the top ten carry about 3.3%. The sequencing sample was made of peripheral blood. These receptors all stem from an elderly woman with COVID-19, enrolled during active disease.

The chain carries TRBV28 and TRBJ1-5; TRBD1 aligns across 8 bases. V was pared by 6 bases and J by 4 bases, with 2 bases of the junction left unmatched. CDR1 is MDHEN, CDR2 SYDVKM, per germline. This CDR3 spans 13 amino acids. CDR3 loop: CASRYRGNQPQHF. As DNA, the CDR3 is TGTGCCAGCAGATACAGGGGGAATCAGCCCCAGCATTTT.

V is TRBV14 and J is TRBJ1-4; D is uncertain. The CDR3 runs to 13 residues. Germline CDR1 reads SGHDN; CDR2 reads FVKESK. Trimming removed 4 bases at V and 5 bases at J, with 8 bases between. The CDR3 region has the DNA TGTGCCAGCAGCCGAGGATTGAATGAAAAACTGTTTTTT. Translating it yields CASSRGLNEKLFF.

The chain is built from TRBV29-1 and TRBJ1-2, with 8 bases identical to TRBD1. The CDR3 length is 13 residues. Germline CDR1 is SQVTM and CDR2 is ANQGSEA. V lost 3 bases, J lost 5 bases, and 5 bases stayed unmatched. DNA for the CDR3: TGCAGCGTTGATCCACAGGGGGTGTATGGCTACACCTTC. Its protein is CSVDPQGVYGYTF.

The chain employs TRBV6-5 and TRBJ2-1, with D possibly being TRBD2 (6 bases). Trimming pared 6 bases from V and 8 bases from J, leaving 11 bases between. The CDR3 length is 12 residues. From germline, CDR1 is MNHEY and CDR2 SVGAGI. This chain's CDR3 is CASSPTGDEQFF. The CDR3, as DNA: TGTGCCAGCAGCCCCACGGGGGATGAGCAGTTCTTC.

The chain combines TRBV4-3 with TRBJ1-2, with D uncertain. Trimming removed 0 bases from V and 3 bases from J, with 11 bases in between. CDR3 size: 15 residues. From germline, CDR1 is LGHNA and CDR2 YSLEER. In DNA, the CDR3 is TGCGCCAGCAGCCAAGATGGGAGTCGGGACTATGGCTACACCTTC. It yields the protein CASSQDGSRDYGYTF.

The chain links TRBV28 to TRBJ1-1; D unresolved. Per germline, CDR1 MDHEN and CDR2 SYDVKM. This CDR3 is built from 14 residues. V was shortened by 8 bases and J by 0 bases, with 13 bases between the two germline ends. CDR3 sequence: CASRHGPMNTEAFF. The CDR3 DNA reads TGTGCCAGCCGACATGGCCCCATGAACACTGAAGCTTTCTTT. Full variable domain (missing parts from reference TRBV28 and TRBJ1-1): DVKVTQSSRYLVKRTGEKVFLECVQDMDHENMFWYRQDPGLGLRLIYFSYDVKMKEKGDIPEGYSVSREKKERFSLILESASTNQTSMYLCASRHGPMNTEAFFGQGTRLTVV.